This TCR beta chain was observed in a study of Ad26.COV2.S vaccination and SARS-CoV-2 variants (dated by TCRdb to the early 2020s). Background on the whole study: TCRbeta repertoire sequencing was used to assess the specificity and breadth of SARS-CoV-2-reactive T cell receptors after Ad26.COV2.S vaccination. A total of about 30 samples were included in the TCR-sequenced set, comprising some 20 Ad26.COV2.S vaccine recipients, 5 placebo recipients and 8 SARS-CoV-2 convalescent individuals. Findings and caveats that apply to the study as a whole: Vaccine and placebo recipients had similar non-spike TCR breadth, a finding consistent with the vaccine containing only spike. According to the authors, total T cell responses may have been underestimated by the TCR breadth and depth analyses. After vaccination, substantial breadth of spike-specific CD8+ and CD4+ T cell responses was reported. Ad26.COV2.S recipients had higher spike-specific TCR breadth than placebo recipients (P = 0.0014).

The time point label of this sample denotes: individuals recovered from natural SARS-CoV-2 infection. On this clone itself: The antigen it binds to is not known. Base qualities are not recorded, but no much larger clone differs from it by a single base.

The immunoSEQ Assay was the method used to sequence TCRbeta CDR3 regions. After extraction, genomic DNA underwent amplification by bias-controlled multiplex PCR, followed by high-throughput sequencing. The original pipeline was this. To quantify the absolute abundance of every unique TCRbeta CDR3 region, sequences were collapsed and filtered. Usable DNA was measured by amplifying reference genes present in all nucleated cells, and TCRbeta template counts were normalized to that usable DNA to estimate T cell fraction. Repertoire TCRs were annotated as SARS-CoV-2-specific by exact matching of V gene, CDR3 amino acid sequence and J gene to a known reactive TCR set. The reference SARS-CoV-2 TCR set came from MIRA and was filtered for enrichment in COVID-19-positive ImmuneCODE repertoires, removing public or cross-reactive TCRs. Drawing on the MIRA antigens, annotated TCRs were analysed further at the level of specific ORF or position within ORF. Breadth was defined as annotated unique rearrangements over total unique productive rearrangements; depth was the summed frequency of those rearrangements. Two-sided Wilcoxon rank-sum tests were applied when comparing TCR breadth between groups. TCRdb stores this immuneACCESS table with in-frame sequences only. Part of the clones is absent; in the studies checked, under half of the shortfall reflects unresolved V genes, and no reason is known for the rest. The D gene and trimming were derived from the DNA, and the V and J assignments and clone size from that table. The sample table holds around 350,000 clones, of which roughly nine tenths were seen once. The biggest ten clones account for roughly 3.9% of the sample.

From the cysteine through the phenylalanine, the CDR3 covers 14 amino acids. Of all the DNA, just the CDR3 is kept, 42 bases in frame from base 1. Taken from the germline V gene (reference sequence), the CDR1 and CDR2 loops are LNHDA and SQIVND. The junction shows trimming of 7 bases on V and 2 bases on J, and the gene matches do not reach 5 bases of it. The receptor was isolated from a human donor who had recovered from COVID-19. The sample consisted of peripheral blood, taken after recovery from COVID-19. The V and J genes are TRBV19 and TRBJ2-3, with 8 middle bases fitting TRBD1. The CDR3 protein is CASMSTGDTDTQYF. The DNA sequence is given as TGTGCCAGTATGTCGACAGGGGACACAGATACGCAGTATTTT.